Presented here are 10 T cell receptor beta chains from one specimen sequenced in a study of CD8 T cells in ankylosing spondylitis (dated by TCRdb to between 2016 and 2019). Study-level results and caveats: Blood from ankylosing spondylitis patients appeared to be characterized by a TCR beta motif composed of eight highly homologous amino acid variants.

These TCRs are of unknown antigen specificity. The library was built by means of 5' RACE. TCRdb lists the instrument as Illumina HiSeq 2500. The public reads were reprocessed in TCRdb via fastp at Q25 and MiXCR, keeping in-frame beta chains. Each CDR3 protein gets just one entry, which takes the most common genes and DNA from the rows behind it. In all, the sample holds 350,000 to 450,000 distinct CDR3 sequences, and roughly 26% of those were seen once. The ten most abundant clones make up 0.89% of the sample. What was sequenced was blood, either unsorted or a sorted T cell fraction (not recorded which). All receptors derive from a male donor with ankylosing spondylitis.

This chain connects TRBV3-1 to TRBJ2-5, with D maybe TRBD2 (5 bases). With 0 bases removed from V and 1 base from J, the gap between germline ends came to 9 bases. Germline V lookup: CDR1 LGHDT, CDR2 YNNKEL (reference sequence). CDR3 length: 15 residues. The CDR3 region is CASSQDWEIQETQYF. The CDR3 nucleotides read TGTGCCAGCAGCCAAGATTGGGAGATCCAAGAGACCCAGTACTTC.

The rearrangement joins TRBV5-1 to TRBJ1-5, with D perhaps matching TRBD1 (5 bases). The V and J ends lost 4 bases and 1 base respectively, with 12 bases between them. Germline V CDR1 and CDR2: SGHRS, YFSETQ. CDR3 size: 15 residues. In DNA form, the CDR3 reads TGCGCCAGCAGCCCCACGGGGGAGAGCAATCAGCCCCAGCATTTT. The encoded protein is CASSPTGESNQPQHF.

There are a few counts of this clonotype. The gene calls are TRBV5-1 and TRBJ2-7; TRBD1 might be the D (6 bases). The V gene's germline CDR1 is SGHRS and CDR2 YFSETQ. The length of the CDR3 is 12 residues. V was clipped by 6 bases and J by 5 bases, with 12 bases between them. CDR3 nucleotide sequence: TGCGCCAGCAAGCTTGGGGACAACGAGCAGTACTTC. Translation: CASKLGDNEQYF. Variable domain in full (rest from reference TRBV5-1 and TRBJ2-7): KAGVTQTPRYLIKTRGQQVTLSCSPISGHRSVSWYQQTPGQGLQFLFEYFSETQRNKGNFPGRFSGRQFSNSRSEMNVSTLELGDSALYLCASKLGDNEQYFGPGTRLTVT.

CDR3 residues: CASSQVLSGSGHGELFF. DNA for the CDR3: TGCGCCAGCAGCCAAGTTCTGAGCGGGTCAGGTCACGGGGAGCTGTTTTTT. The chain carries TRBV4-1 and TRBJ2-2; a possible D gene is TRBD2 (6 bases). Germline V gene data show CDR1 as MGHRA and CDR2 as YSYEKL. Deletions cut 1 base from V and 7 bases from J, with 19 bases between. The CDR3 totals 17 residues.

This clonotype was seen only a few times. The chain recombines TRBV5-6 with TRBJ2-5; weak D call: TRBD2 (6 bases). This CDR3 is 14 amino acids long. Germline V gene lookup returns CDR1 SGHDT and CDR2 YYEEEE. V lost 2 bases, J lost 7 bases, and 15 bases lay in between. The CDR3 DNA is TGTGCCAGCAGCTTCGGCAGCGTGCGGGGGACCCAGTACTTC. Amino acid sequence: CASSFGSVRGTQYF.

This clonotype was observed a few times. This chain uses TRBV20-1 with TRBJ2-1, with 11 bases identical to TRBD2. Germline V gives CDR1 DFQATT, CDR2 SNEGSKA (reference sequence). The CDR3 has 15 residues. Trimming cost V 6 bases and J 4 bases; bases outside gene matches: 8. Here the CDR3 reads CSAVEGTSGYNEQFF. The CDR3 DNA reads TGCAGTGCAGTCGAAGGGACTAGCGGATACAATGAGCAGTTCTTC.

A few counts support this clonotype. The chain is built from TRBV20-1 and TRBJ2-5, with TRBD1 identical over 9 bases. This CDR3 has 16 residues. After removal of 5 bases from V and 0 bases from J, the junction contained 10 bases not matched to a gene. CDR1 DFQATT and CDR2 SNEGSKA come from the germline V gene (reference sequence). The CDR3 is CSAPRGDRGYQETQYF. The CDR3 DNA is TGCAGTGCTCCTAGAGGAGACAGGGGGTACCAAGAGACCCAGTACTTC.

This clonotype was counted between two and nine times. The CDR3: CASSSDMNSNQPQHF. DNA of the CDR3: TGTGCCAGCAGCTCGGACATGAATAGCAATCAGCCCCAGCATTTT. This rearrangement joins TRBV9 to TRBJ1-5; D perhaps matches TRBD1 (5 bases). Germline values: CDR1 SGDLS, CDR2 YYNGEE. Trimming left V 4 bases short and J 0 bases short, with 11 bases between. This CDR3 spans 15 amino acids.

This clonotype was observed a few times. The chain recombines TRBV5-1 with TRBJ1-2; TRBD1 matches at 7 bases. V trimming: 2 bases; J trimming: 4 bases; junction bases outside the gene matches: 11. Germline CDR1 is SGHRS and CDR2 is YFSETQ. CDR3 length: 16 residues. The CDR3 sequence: CASSLASTGKGYGYTF. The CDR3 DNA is TGCGCCAGCAGCTTAGCATCGACAGGGAAAGGCTATGGCTACACCTTC.

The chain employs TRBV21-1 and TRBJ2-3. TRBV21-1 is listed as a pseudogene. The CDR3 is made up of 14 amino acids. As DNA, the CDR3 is TGTGCCAGCAGCAAATCCACAGCCTTTTATTTGGAGTATTTT. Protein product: CASSKSTAFYLEYF.